Listed here are 27 T cell receptor beta chains from one sample, sequenced in a study of shared clonotypes between healthy human individuals. Assay used: immunoSEQ multiplex PCR; TCRdb lists only in-frame clones, some missing. The sample contains 1,500,000 or so clones, roughly 96% of which appear only once. Material for sequencing was naive CD4+ T cells sorted from blood. Subset meaning: CD45RA+ positively selected. These receptor sequences come from a man aged 25 to 40 in good health.

The V and J genes are TRBV27 and TRBJ2-1; D is possibly TRBD1 or TRBD2 (5 bases each). The CDR3 is 13 residues long. The V and J ends lost 4 bases and 7 bases respectively, with 11 bases between them. Germline-derived CDR1 and CDR2 are MNHEY and SMNVEV (reference sequence). CDR3 sequence: CASSWGRGNEQFF. The CDR3 DNA follows: TGTGCCAGCAGTTGGGGACGGGGAAATGAGCAGTTCTTC.

The V gene is TRBV6-5, the J gene TRBJ1-2, with D tentatively TRBD1 (5 bases). The CDR3 length is 13 residues. Germline CDR1 MNHEY, CDR2 SVGAGI. The V end lost 5 bases, the J end lost 5 bases, and 12 bases lay between the germline ends. This CDR3 reads CASSAGHLYGYTF. Written as DNA, the CDR3 is TGTGCCAGCAGTGCTGGACACCTGTATGGCTACACCTTC.

This chain links TRBV29-1 with TRBJ2-1, with 8 bases matching TRBD2. Germline CDR1 SQVTM, CDR2 ANQGSEA. The CDR3 consists of 16 residues. V shed 2 bases and J 3 bases; nucleotides not matched to a gene: 9. The DNA of the CDR3 is TGCAGCGTTGAATACCAGACTAGCGTTAACTACAATGAGCAGTTCTTC. This encodes CSVEYQTSVNYNEQFF.

In its sample, this clone was seen once. The V call is TRBV18, the J call TRBJ1-1, with D perhaps TRBD1 (6 bases). CDR3 length equals 15 residues. Deletions cut 3 bases from V and 2 bases from J, with 13 bases between. Germline V CDR1 and CDR2: KGHSH, LQKENI. The CDR3 region has the DNA TGTGCCAGCTCACCGGACAGTTTCTCTAACACTGAAGCTTTCTTT. Protein sequence: CASSPDSFSNTEAFF.

The chain recombines TRBV7-9 with TRBJ1-1; unclear D gene. Per germline, CDR1 SEHNR and CDR2 FQNEAQ (reference sequence). CDR3 length equals 17 residues. V shed 10 bases and J shed 0 bases, with 24 bases lying between them. CDR3 loop: CATSSSIREVVNTEAFF. DNA of the CDR3: TGTGCCACCTCATCTTCCATAAGGGAAGTAGTGAACACTGAAGCTTTCTTT.

The chain carries TRBV5-6 and TRBJ2-3; TRBD1 matches at 9 bases. Trimming took 4 bases from V and 4 from J; bases not matched to a gene: 7. Germline-derived CDR1 and CDR2 are SGHDT and YYEEEE. This CDR3 has 15 residues. The CDR3 is CASSPGQGAADTQYF. CDR3 nucleotides: TGTGCCAGCAGCCCGGGACAGGGTGCGGCAGATACGCAGTATTTT.

The V and J genes are TRBV7-8 and TRBJ1-1; 9 bases line up with TRBD1. After removal of 5 bases from V and 7 bases from J, the junction contained 14 bases not matched to a gene. CDR3 length: 16 amino acids. From germline, CDR1 is SGHVS and CDR2 FQNEAQ. The CDR3 DNA is TGTGCCAGCAGCGCCCTCGGACAGGGGAGGCCGGGTGAAGCTTTCTTT. This gives the protein CASSALGQGRPGEAFF.

This chain joins TRBV7-8 and TRBJ1-2; 12 nucleotides match TRBD1. The CDR3 extends over 15 amino acids. The ends lost 5 bases at V and 5 bases at J; junction bases unmatched: 6. Germline V CDR1 and CDR2: SGHVS, FQNEAQ. In DNA form, the CDR3 reads TGTGCCAGCAGCCACGGGACAGGGGGCGAATATGGCTACACCTTC. Translation: CASSHGTGGEYGYTF.

This clone was observed a single time. V and J are TRBV13 and TRBJ2-4; 7 bases align to TRBD1. Germline loops: CDR1 PRHDT, CDR2 FYEKMQ (reference sequence). The CDR3 runs to 14 residues. Trimming cost V 5 bases and J 7 bases; bases outside gene matches: 8. The DNA for the CDR3 is TGTGCCAGCAGCGCTGACAGGGAATTTAACATTCAGTACTTC. Its translation is CASSADREFNIQYF.

V is TRBV5-1 and J is TRBJ2-2, with 9 bases identical to TRBD1. The CDR3 covers 16 residues. Germline V gene sequence: CDR1 SGHRS, CDR2 YFSETQ. V shed 4 bases, J shed 3 bases, and the junction held 7 bases outside the gene matches. This CDR3 reads CASSNPRTGDTGELFF. For the CDR3, the DNA is TGCGCCAGCAGCAATCCAAGGACAGGGGACACCGGGGAGCTGTTTTTT.

V and J are TRBV5-3 and TRBJ1-1; unclear D gene. TRBV5-3 is identified as an open reading frame with a role that is uncertain. The CDR3 has 14 amino acids. Trimming removed 8 bases from V and 0 bases from J, with 14 bases in between. CDR3 DNA: TGTGCCAGCAGCGAGAGAGGCATGAACACTGAAGCTTTCTTT. Translating it yields CASSERGMNTEAFF.

This chain joins TRBV5-1 and TRBJ2-1; TRBD1 might be the D (6 bases). The CDR3 totals 16 residues. Germline CDR1 and CDR2: SGHRS and YFSETQ. V was pared by 2 bases and J by 2 bases, with 14 bases between. The CDR3 spells CASSLNRAPAYNEQFF. As DNA, the CDR3 is TGCGCCAGCAGCTTAAACAGGGCCCCAGCCTACAATGAGCAGTTCTTC.

The chain uses TRBV28 and TRBJ2-5; D gene ambiguous. The germline V and J ends were trimmed by 3 bases and 1 base, with 24 bases remaining between them. CDR1 is MDHEN, CDR2 SYDVKM, per germline. The CDR3 is 19 residues long. DNA for the CDR3: TGTGCCAGCAGTTTTAGATCGTGGAAAAGAGGATATAGCCAAGAGACCCAGTACTTC. Translated, it gives CASSFRSWKRGYSQETQYF.

As concerns this clone: Additional DNA sequences in this sample encode the identical CDR3. This chain links TRBV2 with TRBJ2-5, with a weak D call TRBD1 (5 bases). Germline assignment: CDR1 SNHLY and CDR2 FYNNEI. CDR3 length: 12 residues. Trimming stripped 9 bases from V and 5 bases from J, with 13 bases between. CDR3 sequence: CASIPSGETQYF. Here the CDR3 DNA reads TGTGCCAGTATTCCTTCAGGGGAGACCCAGTACTTC.

CDR3 protein: CASSVQSGQYETQYF. CDR3 in DNA: TGTGCCAGCAGCGTACAATCGGGACAGTATGAGACCCAGTACTTC. The V call is TRBV9, the J call TRBJ2-5, with 7 bases fitting TRBD1. V gave up 1 base and J gave up 5 bases; unmatched junction bases: 8. The CDR3 is 15 residues long. Germline CDR1 is SGDLS and CDR2 is YYNGEE. Variable domain in full (rest from reference TRBV9 and TRBJ2-5): DSGVTQTPKHLITATGQRVTLRCSPRSGDLSVYWYQQSLDQGLQFLIQYYNGEERAKGNILERFSAQQFPDLHSELNLSSLELGDSALYFCASSVQSGQYETQYFGPGTRLLVL.

The J gene is TRBJ2-1, the V gene TRBV7-9, with unresolved D. CDR1 SEHNR and CDR2 FQNEAQ come from the germline V gene (reference sequence). The V end was cut by 5 bases, the J end by 6 bases, with 8 bases between. CDR3 length: 12 amino acids. The CDR3 bases are TGTGCCAGCAGCCTCCATTTCAATGAGCAGTTCTTC. Translating it yields CASSLHFNEQFF.

The chain combines TRBV19 with TRBJ1-2, with 7 bases identical to TRBD1. Germline V gene data show CDR1 as LNHDA and CDR2 as SQIVND (reference sequence). J lost 0 bases, V lost 1 base, and 11 bases had no gene match. The CDR3 is 18 residues long. For the CDR3, the DNA is TGTGCCAGTAGTATAGGCCCCCTCGACAGGGCTGCTAACTATGGCTACACCTTC. It encodes CASSIGPLDRAANYGYTF.

This clone was counted only a few times. The chain employs TRBV10-1 and TRBJ1-4, with D unresolved. There are 17 residues in the CDR3. Germline assignment: CDR1 WNHNN and CDR2 SYGVQD (reference sequence). CDR3 sequence (DNA): TGCGCTGAAAGAGGCTTGACCAGAGCAGGAATGGGTGAAAAACTGTTTTTT. It codes for CAERGLTRAGMGEKLFF.

This clone was seen just once. The CDR3 loop is CASSLESYPLAKQFF. For the CDR3, the DNA is TGTGCCAGCAGCTTAGAGTCCTACCCCCTCGCGAAGCAGTTCTTC. The rearrangement uses TRBV7-8 and TRBJ2-1, with D unclear. The CDR3 covers 15 residues. The V end lost 1 base, the J end lost 11 bases, and 18 bases lay between the germline ends. Germline assignment: CDR1 SGHVS and CDR2 FQNEAQ.

This chain joins TRBV9 and TRBJ1-3, with D tentatively TRBD1 (6 bases). The germline gives CDR1 SGDLS, CDR2 YYNGEE. This CDR3 is built from 16 residues. With 4 bases removed from V and 0 bases from J, the gap between germline ends came to 14 bases. For the CDR3, the DNA is TGTGCCAGCAGCCCCCGTTTAGGGGGCTCTGGAAACACCATATATTTT. This encodes CASSPRLGGSGNTIYF.

This chain joins TRBV4-1 and TRBJ2-7; the D is unclear. Trimming pared 1 base from V and 3 bases from J, leaving 19 bases between. Per the germline V gene, CDR1 is MGHRA and CDR2 is YSYEKL. This CDR3 is 17 amino acids long. CDR3 nucleotides: TGCGCCAGCAGCCAAGCTATAAGTATCCCTTTCATCTACGAGCAGTACTTC. It translates to CASSQAISIPFIYEQYF.

The chain couples TRBV6-1 to TRBJ2-5, with D hard to call. Between the trimmed V and J ends, which lost 5 bases and 1 base, there was a span of 5 bases. The V gene's germline CDR1 is MNHNS and CDR2 SASEGT. The CDR3 has 12 residues. The CDR3 protein is CASSFGQETQYF. CDR3 nucleotides: TGTGCCAGCAGTTTTGGCCAAGAGACCCAGTACTTC.

The chain joins TRBV2 to TRBJ1-5; D is ambiguous. The V gene lost 8 bases and the J gene lost 6 bases, with 23 bases spanning the gap. CDR1 SNHLY and CDR2 FYNNEI come from the germline V gene. The CDR3 is 16 amino acids. As DNA, the CDR3 is TGTGCCAGCTCCTCCCGGGAGGGTCTTTTAACTCAGCCCCAGCATTTT. This sequence encodes CASSSREGLLTQPQHF.

The chain has TRBV11-2 and TRBJ1-5; 10 bases are shared with TRBD1. Per the germline V gene, CDR1 is SGHAT and CDR2 is FQNNGV. V lost 5 bases to trimming and J lost 0 bases; unmatched junction nucleotides: 7. The CDR3 contains 17 residues. As DNA, the CDR3 is TGTGCCAGCAGCGCAGGGACAGGGGACCATAGCAATCAGCCCCAGCATTTT. As protein: CASSAGTGDHSNQPQHF.

The chain recombines TRBV19 with TRBJ2-7, with 10 positions matching TRBD1. In germline, CDR1 is LNHDA, CDR2 SQIVND (reference sequence). This CDR3 spans 14 amino acids. V shed 9 bases, J shed 6 bases, and the junction held 11 bases outside the gene matches. CDR3 protein: CASAPGQGIGEQYF. CDR3 in DNA: TGTGCCAGCGCCCCGGGACAGGGGATTGGCGAGCAGTACTTC. Complete variable domain (other parts from reference TRBV19 and TRBJ2-7): DGGITQSPKYLFRKEGQNVTLSCEQNLNHDAMYWYRQDPGQGLRLIYYSQIVNDFQKGDIAEGYSVSREKKESFPLTVTSAQKNPTAFYLCASAPGQGIGEQYFGPGTRLTVT.

The chain links TRBV2 to TRBJ2-7, with no clear D. V was clipped by 6 bases and J by 2 bases, with 11 bases between them. Germline CDR1 and CDR2: SNHLY and FYNNEI. The CDR3 loop spans 13 amino acids. CDR3 DNA: TGTGCCAGCAGAGACAATGGGGCCTACGAGCAGTACTTC. Protein: CASRDNGAYEQYF.

The chain carries TRBV29-1 and TRBJ2-7; D uncertain. This CDR3 has 15 residues. Germline CDR1 reads SQVTM; CDR2 reads ANQGSEA. The V end was cut by 0 bases, the J end by 3 bases, with 15 bases between. The CDR3 reads CSVEEPRGAGYEQYF. The CDR3 region has the DNA TGCAGCGTTGAAGAACCCCGTGGAGCCGGCTACGAGCAGTACTTC.